The 24 T cell receptor beta chains presented below share a single source sample, sequenced in a study of cytomegalovirus exposure and HLA in healthy donors. Amplification used 60 Vbeta primers and 13 Jbeta primers. Using immunoSEQ multiplex PCR, the repertoire was profiled, and TCRdb retains in-frame clones only, with some absent. Of 200,000 or so clones detected, approximately 78% appear once; the ten largest clones hold 6.5%. What was sequenced was PBMCs. Source of these receptors: a woman between 45 and 60 years old in good health and CMV-seropositive.

This clone was counted a single time. The chain joins TRBV5-1 to TRBJ2-1, with 9 bases aligning to TRBD2. The CDR3 loop spans 15 amino acids. The ends lost 4 bases at V and 4 bases at J; junction bases unmatched: 6. Looked up from germline, CDR1 is SGHRS and CDR2 is YFSETQ. The CDR3 loop reads CASSRASGIYNEQFF. The CDR3 DNA reads as TGCGCCAGCAGCCGAGCTAGCGGGATATACAATGAGCAGTTCTTC.

The chain couples TRBV7-9 to TRBJ1-1; D remains unclear. CDR3 size: 14 residues. From germline, CDR1 is SEHNR and CDR2 FQNEAQ (reference sequence). V gave up 2 bases and J gave up 3 bases, with 10 bases separating them. CDR3 DNA: TGTGCCAGCAGCTTACACATCGGAGACACTGAAGCTTTCTTT. It is translated as CASSLHIGDTEAFF.

The rearrangement links TRBV6-1 to TRBJ1-2; 9 positions match TRBD1. V was pared by 6 bases and J by 7 bases, with 3 bases of the junction left unmatched. The germline V gene encodes CDR1 MNHNS and CDR2 SASEGT. The CDR3 is 12 residues long. CDR3 sequence reads: CASRVQGAGYTF. The CDR3 bases are TGTGCCAGCAGAGTACAGGGGGCTGGCTACACCTTC.

This chain links TRBV4-2 with TRBJ2-5, with D possibly matching TRBD2 (6 bases). TRBJ2-7 explains the end of the DNA better; the J call may be wrong. The CDR3 extends over 15 amino acids. Per the germline V gene, CDR1 is LGHNA and CDR2 is YNFKEQ. CDR3 residues: CASSQGAGNSYEQYF. The CDR3 region has the DNA TGTGCCAGCAGCCAAGGGGCGGGAAACTCCTACGAGCAGTACTTC.

The chain uses TRBV5-6 and TRBJ2-1, with 8 bases aligning to TRBD2. Per germline, CDR1 SGHDT and CDR2 YYEEEE. Trimming took 2 bases from V and 8 from J; bases not matched to a gene: 9. The CDR3 extends over 15 amino acids. The CDR3 sequence is CASSFGISGIDEQFF. CDR3 coding DNA: TGTGCCAGCAGCTTTGGTATTAGCGGGATTGATGAGCAGTTCTTC. The full variable domain, completed using reference TRBV5-6 and TRBJ2-1, is DAGVTQSPTHLIKTRGQQVTLRCSPKSGHDTVSWYQQALGQGPQFIFQYYEEEERQRGNFPDRFSGHQFPNYSSELNVNALLLGDSALYLCASSFGISGIDEQFFGPGTRLTVL.

V and J are TRBV27 and TRBJ2-7; TRBD1 matches at 7 bases. Losses at the gene ends were 5 bases for V and 5 bases for J; bases not matched to a gene: 6. This CDR3 contains 13 residues. Germline lookup yields CDR1 MNHEY and CDR2 SMNVEV (reference sequence). The CDR3 region is CASSLGTVDEQYF. In DNA, the CDR3 is TGTGCCAGCAGTCTTGGGACAGTTGACGAGCAGTACTTC.

The V gene is TRBV5-4, the J gene TRBJ2-1, with 10 bases aligning to TRBD2. Trimming at V came to 3 bases and at J to 2 bases, leaving 2 bases not matched to a gene. The length of the CDR3 is 15 residues. Germline V gives CDR1 SGHNT, CDR2 YYREEE (reference sequence). CDR3 sequence: CASSSSGGAYNEQFF. The CDR3 DNA reads TGTGCCAGCAGCTCGAGCGGGGGGGCCTACAATGAGCAGTTCTTC.

The chain couples TRBV6-5 to TRBJ2-7; 8 bases are shared with TRBD2. The CDR3 has 14 amino acids. Germline CDR1 reads MNHEY; CDR2 reads SVGAGI. The V and J ends lost 4 bases and 3 bases, in that order; junction bases with no gene match: 5. The CDR3 region is CASSWASGLYEQYF. CDR3 coding DNA: TGTGCCAGCAGTTGGGCTAGCGGGCTCTACGAGCAGTACTTC.

CDR3 DNA: TGTGCCAGCAGTTCCCCGGCAGGGGGCAACGAGCAGTACTTC. Amino acids: CASSSPAGGNEQYF. The rearrangement links TRBV28 to TRBJ2-7; TRBD1 matches 8 bases. Germline V CDR1 and CDR2: MDHEN, SYDVKM. The CDR3 totals 14 residues. V dropped 4 bases and J dropped 5; count of bases not matched to a gene: 7. Together with reference TRBV28 and TRBJ2-7, the CDR3 gives the full variable domain: DVKVTQSSRYLVKRTGEKVFLECVQDMDHENMFWYRQDPGLGLRLIYFSYDVKMKEKGDIPEGYSVSREKKERFSLILESASTNQTSMYLCASSSPAGGNEQYFGPGTRLTVT.

The chain carries TRBV5-1 and TRBJ2-5; a possible D gene is TRBD1 (6 bases). The J call may be faulty, since TRBJ2-7 better matches the DNA end. CDR1 and CDR2 (germline): SGHRS, YFSETQ. The CDR3 loop spans 15 amino acids. This chain's CDR3 is CASSLVQGSSYEQYF. CDR3 nucleotides: TGCGCCAGCAGCTTGGTACAGGGAAGCTCCTACGAGCAGTACTTC.

Only one count was recorded for this clone. The chain combines TRBV2 with TRBJ2-3; 9 nucleotides line up with TRBD1. CDR3 length: 15 amino acids. Germline V gene sequence: CDR1 SNHLY, CDR2 FYNNEI. V lost 6 bases, J lost 6 bases, and 10 bases stayed unmatched. The CDR3: CASSPGDRAGDTQYF. For the CDR3, the DNA is TGTGCCAGCAGCCCCGGGGACAGGGCGGGGGATACGCAGTATTTT.

With regard to this clone: This sample includes further DNA sequences coding for the same CDR3. The rearrangement links TRBV7-9 to TRBJ2-2, with a tentative D call TRBD1 (5 bases). This CDR3 is 14 amino acids long. Trimming removed 5 bases from V and 1 base from J, with 8 bases in between. Germline CDR1 reads SEHNR; CDR2 reads FQNEAQ (reference sequence). The CDR3 region has the DNA TGTGCCAGCAGCCTTACAGGGAACACCGGGGAGCTGTTTTTT. Encoded protein: CASSLTGNTGELFF.

The rearrangement uses TRBV7-2 and TRBJ2-5; D might be TRBD1 (5 bases). Germline V gives CDR1 SGHTA, CDR2 FQGNSA. This CDR3 has 17 amino acids. The germline V and J ends were trimmed by 1 base and 3 bases, with 18 bases remaining between them. CDR3 in DNA: TGTGCCAGCAGCTTAGGGACCGTCGGACAAGGGAAAGAGACCCAGTACTTC. Its protein is CASSLGTVGQGKETQYF.

The chain links TRBV6-5 to TRBJ1-2, with 7 nucleotides matching TRBD1. Germline CDR1 MNHEY, CDR2 SVGAGI. The CDR3 is made up of 15 amino acids. V lost 2 bases and J lost 2; bases outside the gene matches: 5. For the CDR3, the DNA is TGTGCCAGCAGTTACGGTACAGGGGTCAACTATGGCTACACCTTC. Residues: CASSYGTGVNYGYTF.

This clone was counted a single time. V gene TRBV14 combines with J gene TRBJ2-3; 8 nucleotides align to TRBD2. The germline V gene has CDR1 SGHDN and CDR2 FVKESK. The length of the CDR3 is 15 residues. J lost 0 bases, V lost 5 bases, and 4 bases had no gene match. Here the CDR3 reads CASSVLAGSTDTQYF. The CDR3 DNA reads as TGTGCCAGCAGCGTCCTAGCGGGCAGCACAGATACGCAGTATTTT.

The chain uses TRBV7-9 and TRBJ1-1, with D maybe TRBD1 (5 bases). Trimming removed 1 base at V and 5 bases at J, with 14 bases between. Per germline, CDR1 SEHNR and CDR2 FQNEAQ (reference sequence). This CDR3 has 15 amino acids. CDR3 region: CASSLVGALGTEAFF. Written as DNA, the CDR3 is TGTGCCAGCAGCTTAGTTGGGGCTCTAGGAACTGAAGCTTTCTTT.

This clone appeared a single time. CDR3 in amino acids: CASSFNGIPDTEAFF. In nucleotides, the CDR3 is TGCGCCAGCAGCTTCAACGGGATCCCAGACACTGAAGCTTTCTTT. This sequence joins TRBV5-1 and TRBJ1-1, with no clear D. CDR3 length: 15 amino acids. V was shortened by 2 bases and J by 3 bases, with 14 bases between the two germline ends. The germline gives CDR1 SGHRS, CDR2 YFSETQ.

Concerning this clone: An end of the junction differs from the germline gene, which may be a read error. The rearrangement links TRBV7-9 to TRBJ2-7; TRBD2 might be the D (5 bases). CDR3 length: 11 residues. The germline V gene has CDR1 SEHNR and CDR2 FQNEAQ (reference sequence). The DNA for the CDR3 is TGTTCCAGCAGCGGAGGTAACGAGCAGTACTTC. The encoded protein is CSSSGGNEQYF. Together with reference TRBV7-9 and TRBJ2-7, the CDR3 gives the full variable domain: DTGVSQNPRHKITKRGQNVTFRCDPISEHNRLYWYRQTLGQGPEFLTYFQNEAQLEKSRLLSDRFSAERPKGSFSTLEIQRTEQGDSAMYLCSSSGGNEQYFGPGTRLTVT.

This rearrangement joins TRBV6-6 to TRBJ2-3, with a possible D match to TRBD2 (5 bases). The germline V and J ends were trimmed by 0 bases and 0 bases, with 10 bases remaining between them. There are 16 residues in the CDR3. Germline CDR1 is MNHNY and CDR2 is SVGAGI (reference sequence). The CDR3 protein is CASSYSLALSTDTQYF. The DNA for the CDR3 is TGTGCCAGCAGTTACTCATTAGCGCTTAGCACAGATACGCAGTATTTT.

This clone has just a few counts. The chain uses TRBV6-5 and TRBJ2-1, with D possibly matching TRBD2 (6 bases). The germline V gene has CDR1 MNHEY and CDR2 SVGAGI. The CDR3 length is 15 residues. V was clipped by 2 bases and J by 9 bases, with 17 bases between them. CDR3 sequence reads: CASSYRASAYAEQFF. The DNA of the CDR3 is TGTGCCAGCAGTTACCGGGCTAGCGCCTACGCTGAGCAGTTCTTC.

The chain links TRBV5-1 to TRBJ2-1, with TRBD2 identical over 7 bases. After removal of 1 base from V and 7 bases from J, the junction contained 2 bases not matched to a gene. Germline values: CDR1 SGHRS, CDR2 YFSETQ. The CDR3 has 13 residues. The CDR3 region has the DNA TGCGCCAGCAGCTTGCAGGGAGGGAATGAGCAGTTCTTC. This gives the protein CASSLQGGNEQFF.

This clone was counted between two and nine times. The chain recombines TRBV28 with TRBJ1-2; the D is unclear. Germline V gives CDR1 MDHEN, CDR2 SYDVKM. This CDR3 has 12 amino acids. V lost 5 bases, J lost 8 bases, and 12 bases lay in between. CDR3 DNA sequence: TGTGCCAGCAGTGCGGGAGACATAGGCTACACCTTC. This encodes CASSAGDIGYTF.

In its sample, this clone was seen once. V usage is TRBV7-9 and J usage is TRBJ2-7, with D unresolved. Trimming stripped 5 bases from V and 0 bases from J, with 11 bases between. Per the germline V gene, CDR1 is SEHNR and CDR2 is FQNEAQ (reference sequence). The CDR3 is 14 residues long. The CDR3 loop reads CASSPPAGSYEQYF. The CDR3 DNA is TGTGCCAGCAGCCCCCCGGCAGGCTCCTACGAGCAGTACTTC.

Details on this clone: In the same sample, other DNA sequences code for this CDR3. V usage is TRBV19 and J usage is TRBJ1-2, with a weak D call TRBD1 (5 bases). From germline, CDR1 is LNHDA and CDR2 SQIVND (reference sequence). This CDR3 region has 15 residues. V was pared by 8 bases and J by 7 bases, with 23 bases between. The CDR3 spells CASGPQEGVISGYTF. Here the CDR3 DNA reads TGTGCCAGTGGTCCACAGGAAGGGGTTATCTCTGGCTACACCTTC.